This T cell receptor (beta chain) was documented in a study of OX40 agonist ivuxolimab in advanced cancers. Here immunoSEQ multiplex PCR was the method, and the copy in TCRdb shows in-frame clones only, minus some. The sample includes 80,000 or so clones, roughly 84% of them seen just once. This CDR3 has 15 amino acids. V gave up 9 bases and J gave up 1 base; unmatched junction bases: 4. In germline, CDR1 is MNHNS, CDR2 SASEGT. The sequence derives from an adult with an advanced solid tumor such as melanoma, head and neck, liver or kidney cancer. The rearrangement uses TRBV6-1 and TRBJ2-3; TRBD2 matches 13 bases. The sequencing here drew on CD4+ or CD8+ T cells sorted from blood, taken in a trial of the OX40 agonist ivuxolimab. The CDR3 sequence is CASTSGGAGTDTQYF. The DNA for the CDR3 is TGTGCCAGTACTAGCGGGGGGGCTGGCACAGATACGCAGTATTTT.